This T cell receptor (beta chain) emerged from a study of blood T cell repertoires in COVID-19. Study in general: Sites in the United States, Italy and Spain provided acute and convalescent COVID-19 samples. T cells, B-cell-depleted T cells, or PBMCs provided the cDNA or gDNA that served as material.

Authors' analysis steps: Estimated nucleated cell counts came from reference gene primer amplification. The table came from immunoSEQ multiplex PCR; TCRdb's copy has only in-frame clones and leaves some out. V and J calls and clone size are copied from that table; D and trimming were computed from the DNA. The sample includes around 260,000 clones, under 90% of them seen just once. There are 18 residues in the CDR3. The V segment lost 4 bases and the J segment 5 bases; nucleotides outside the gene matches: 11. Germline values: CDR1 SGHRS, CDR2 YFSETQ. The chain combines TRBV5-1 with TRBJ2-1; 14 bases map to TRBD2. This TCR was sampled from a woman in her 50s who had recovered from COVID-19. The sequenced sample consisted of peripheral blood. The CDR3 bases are TGCGCCAGCAGCCGGGGGACTAGCGGGAGAAGCTCGGACAATGAGCAGTTCTTC. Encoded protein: CASSRGTSGRSSDNEQFF.